This T cell receptor beta chain was captured by sequencing in a study of T-cell reconstitution after alpha-beta-depleted transplantation in children. Study conclusions and caveats: Alpha-beta T cells about two months after transplant reportedly derived from several hundred expanded graft clones. Some patients' high day-60 TCRbeta diversity was attributed to recipient cells surviving conditioning.

J was trimmed by 3 bases and V by 2 bases; bases with no gene match: 11. The germline CDR1 and CDR2 sequences are MNHEY and SVGAGI. The CDR3 runs 17 residues. This clonotype has a handful of counts. Its antigen is unknown. Unique molecular identifiers were used in preparing the TCRbeta library. TCRdb passed the PCR reads through MiXCR, listing each CDR3 protein once. This table holds hundreds of thousands of distinct CDR3 sequences, around a sixth found once. Sequences were derived from PBMCs, mostly from graft donor cells, sampled 360 days after TCRalphabeta/CD19-depleted stem cell transplant. The rearrangement joins TRBV6-5 to TRBJ2-3, with 7 positions matching TRBD1. The receptor was isolated from a male patient between 2 and 15 years old who had a stem cell transplant for acute lymphoblastic leukemia, so the T cells may come from the graft donor. The DNA of the CDR3 is TGTGCCAGCAGTTACGGGGACAGCGAAGGGCCTACAGATACGCAGTATTTT. This gives the protein CASSYGDSEGPTDTQYF.